This TCR beta chain stems from a study of naive and memory T cell subsets. Four subsets defined by CD45RA and CD27 were sorted after CD3, CD4, CD8 and live/dead staining. Germline V CDR1 and CDR2: SGHRS, YFSETQ. After removal of 0 bases from V and 6 bases from J, the junction contained 12 bases not matched to a gene. The length of the CDR3 is 17 residues. An equimolar mix of two oligonucleotides served as the beta constant-region primer for TRBC1 and TRBC2. The ligated cDNA underwent four PCR rounds using SP2 and nested alpha and beta constant-region primers. TCRdb recomputed calls from the UMI-ligation and nested PCR reads with MiXCR, one row per CDR3 protein. The top ten clones hold approximately 0.88% of a sample with 130,000 or so distinct CDR3 sequences, around 35% of them seen once.

The sequencing sample was made of central memory CD4+ T cells from blood. The TCR comes from a human donor in good health. The V gene is TRBV5-1, the J gene TRBJ2-3; 8 nucleotides line up with TRBD2. CDR3 sequence (DNA): TGCGCCAGCAGCTTGGGCTCCCTAGCGGGTACATCCGATACGCAGTATTTT. This gives the protein CASSLGSLAGTSDTQYF.